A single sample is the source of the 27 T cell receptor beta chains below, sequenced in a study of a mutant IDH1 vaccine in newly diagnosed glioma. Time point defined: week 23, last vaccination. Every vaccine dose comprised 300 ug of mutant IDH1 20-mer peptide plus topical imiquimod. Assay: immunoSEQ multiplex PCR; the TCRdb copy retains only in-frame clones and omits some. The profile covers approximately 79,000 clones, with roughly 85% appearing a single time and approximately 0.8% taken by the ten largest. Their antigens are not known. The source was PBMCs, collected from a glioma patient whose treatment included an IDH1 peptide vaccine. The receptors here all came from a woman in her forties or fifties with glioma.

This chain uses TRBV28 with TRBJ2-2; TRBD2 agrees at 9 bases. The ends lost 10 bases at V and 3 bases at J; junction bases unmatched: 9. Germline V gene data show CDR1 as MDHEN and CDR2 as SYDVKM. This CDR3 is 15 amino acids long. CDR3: CAITEGGRDTGELFF. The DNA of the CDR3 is TGTGCCATCACGGAAGGCGGGAGGGACACCGGGGAGCTGTTTTTT.

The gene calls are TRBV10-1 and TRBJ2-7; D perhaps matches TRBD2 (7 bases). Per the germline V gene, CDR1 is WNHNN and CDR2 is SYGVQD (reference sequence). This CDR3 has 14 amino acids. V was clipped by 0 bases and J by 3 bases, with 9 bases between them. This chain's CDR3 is CASSESGGGYEQYF. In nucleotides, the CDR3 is TGCGCCAGCAGTGAGTCGGGAGGGGGCTACGAGCAGTACTTC.

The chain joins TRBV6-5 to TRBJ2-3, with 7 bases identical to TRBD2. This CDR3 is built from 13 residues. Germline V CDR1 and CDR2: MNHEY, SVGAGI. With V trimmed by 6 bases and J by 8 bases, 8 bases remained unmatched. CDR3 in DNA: TGTGCCAGCAGGACGGGGGGAGGGAGTACGCAGTATTTT. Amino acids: CASRTGGGSTQYF.

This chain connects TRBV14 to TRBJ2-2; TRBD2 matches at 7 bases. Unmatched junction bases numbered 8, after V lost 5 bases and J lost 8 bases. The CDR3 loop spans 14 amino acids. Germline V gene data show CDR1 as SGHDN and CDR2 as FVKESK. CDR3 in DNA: TGTGCCAGCAGCGTCACGGGCGGGAGTGGGGAGCTGTTTTTT. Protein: CASSVTGGSGELFF.

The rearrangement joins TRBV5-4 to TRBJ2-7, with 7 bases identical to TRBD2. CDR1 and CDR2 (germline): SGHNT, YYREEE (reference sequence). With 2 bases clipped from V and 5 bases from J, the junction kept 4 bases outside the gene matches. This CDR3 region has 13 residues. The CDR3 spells CASSLAGPNEQYF. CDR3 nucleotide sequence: TGTGCCAGCAGCTTAGCGGGGCCCAACGAGCAGTACTTC.

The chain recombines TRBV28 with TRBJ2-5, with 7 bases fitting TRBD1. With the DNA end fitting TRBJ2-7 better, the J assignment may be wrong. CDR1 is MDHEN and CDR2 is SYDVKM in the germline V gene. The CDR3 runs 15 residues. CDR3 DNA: TGTGCCAGCAGTGGAACGGGACAGTGGCAGTACGAGCAGTACTTC. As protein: CASSGTGQWQYEQYF.

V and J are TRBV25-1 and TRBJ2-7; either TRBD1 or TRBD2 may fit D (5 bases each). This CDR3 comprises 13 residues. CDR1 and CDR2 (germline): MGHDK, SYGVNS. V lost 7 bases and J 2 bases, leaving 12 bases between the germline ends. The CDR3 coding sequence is TGTGCCAGCACCGGGACGTATGCCTACGAGCAGTACTTC. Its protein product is CASTGTYAYEQYF.

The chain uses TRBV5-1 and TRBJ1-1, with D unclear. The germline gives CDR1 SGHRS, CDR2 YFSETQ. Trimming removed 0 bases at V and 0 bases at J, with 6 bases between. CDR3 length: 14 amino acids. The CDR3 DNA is TGCGCCAGCAGCTTGGTCGCATTGAACACTGAAGCTTTCTTT. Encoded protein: CASSLVALNTEAFF.

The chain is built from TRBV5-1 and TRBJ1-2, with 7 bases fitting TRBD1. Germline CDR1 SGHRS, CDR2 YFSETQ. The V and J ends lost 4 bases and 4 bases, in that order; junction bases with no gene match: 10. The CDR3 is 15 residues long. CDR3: CASSGLWTGRYGYTF. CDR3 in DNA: TGCGCCAGCAGCGGACTATGGACAGGACGCTATGGCTACACCTTC.

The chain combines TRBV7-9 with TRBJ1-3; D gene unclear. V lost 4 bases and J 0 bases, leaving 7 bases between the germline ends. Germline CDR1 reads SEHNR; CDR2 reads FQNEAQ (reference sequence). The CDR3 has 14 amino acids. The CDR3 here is CASSYSISGNTIYF. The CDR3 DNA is TGTGCCAGCAGCTACTCAATCTCTGGAAACACCATATATTTT.

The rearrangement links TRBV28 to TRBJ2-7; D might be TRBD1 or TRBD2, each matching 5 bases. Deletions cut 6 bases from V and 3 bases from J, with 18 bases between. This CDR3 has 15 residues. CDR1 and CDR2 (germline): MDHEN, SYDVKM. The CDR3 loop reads CASSPGRRGGYEQYF. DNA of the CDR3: TGTGCCAGCAGCCCGGGGCGACGGGGTGGCTACGAGCAGTACTTC.

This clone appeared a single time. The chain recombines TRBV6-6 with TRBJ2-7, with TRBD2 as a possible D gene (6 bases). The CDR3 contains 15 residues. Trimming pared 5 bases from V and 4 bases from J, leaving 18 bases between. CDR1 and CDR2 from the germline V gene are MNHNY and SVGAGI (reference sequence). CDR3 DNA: TGTGCCAGCAGTCCCCGGGACGGGGGTGGGTACGAGCAGTACTTC. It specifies CASSPRDGGGYEQYF.

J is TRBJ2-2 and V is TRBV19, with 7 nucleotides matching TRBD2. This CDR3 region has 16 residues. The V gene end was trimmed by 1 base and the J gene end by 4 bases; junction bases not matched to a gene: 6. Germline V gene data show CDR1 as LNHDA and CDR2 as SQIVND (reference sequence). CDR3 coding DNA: TGTGCCAGTAGTATAGTAAGGGGAGGGAGCACCGGGGAGCTGTTTTTT. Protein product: CASSIVRGGSTGELFF.

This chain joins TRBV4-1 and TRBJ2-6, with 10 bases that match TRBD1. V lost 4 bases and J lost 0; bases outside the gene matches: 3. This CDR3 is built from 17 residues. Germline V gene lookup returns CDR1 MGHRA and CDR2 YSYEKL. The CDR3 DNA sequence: TGCGCCAGCAGCCGACAGGGGGCGATCTCTGGGGCCAACGTCCTGACTTTC. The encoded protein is CASSRQGAISGANVLTF.

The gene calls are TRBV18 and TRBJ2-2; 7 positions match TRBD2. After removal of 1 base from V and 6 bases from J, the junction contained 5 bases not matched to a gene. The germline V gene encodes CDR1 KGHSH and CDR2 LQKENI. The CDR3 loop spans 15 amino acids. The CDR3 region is CASSPRGRRAGELFF. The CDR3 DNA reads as TGTGCCAGCTCACCACGCGGGAGAAGGGCCGGGGAGCTGTTTTTT.

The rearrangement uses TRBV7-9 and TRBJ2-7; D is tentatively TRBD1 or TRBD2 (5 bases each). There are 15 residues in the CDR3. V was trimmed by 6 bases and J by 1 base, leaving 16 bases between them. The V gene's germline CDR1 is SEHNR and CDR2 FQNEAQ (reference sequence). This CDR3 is CASSRRDGGSYEQYF. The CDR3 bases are TGTGCCAGCAGTCGTCGGGACGGAGGATCCTACGAGCAGTACTTC.

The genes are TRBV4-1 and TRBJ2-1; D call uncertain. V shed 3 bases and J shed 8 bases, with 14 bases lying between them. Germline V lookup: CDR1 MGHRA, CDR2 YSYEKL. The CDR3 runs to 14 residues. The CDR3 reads CASSHPSLVDEQFF. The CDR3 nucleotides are TGCGCCAGCAGCCACCCCTCCCTAGTTGATGAGCAGTTCTTC.

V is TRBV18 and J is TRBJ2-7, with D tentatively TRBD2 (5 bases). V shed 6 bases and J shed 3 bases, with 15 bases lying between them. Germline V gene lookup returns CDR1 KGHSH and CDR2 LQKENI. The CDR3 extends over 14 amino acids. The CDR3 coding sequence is TGTGCCAGCTCCCTTGGGAGTAGTCACTACGAGCAGTACTTC. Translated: CASSLGSSHYEQYF.

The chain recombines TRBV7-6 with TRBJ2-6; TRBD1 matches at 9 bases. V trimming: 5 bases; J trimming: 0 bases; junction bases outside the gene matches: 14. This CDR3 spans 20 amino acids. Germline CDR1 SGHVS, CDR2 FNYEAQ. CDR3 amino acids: CASSTPPGQGHYSGANVLTF. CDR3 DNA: TGTGCCAGCAGCACGCCTCCGGGACAGGGACACTACTCTGGGGCCAACGTCCTGACTTTC.

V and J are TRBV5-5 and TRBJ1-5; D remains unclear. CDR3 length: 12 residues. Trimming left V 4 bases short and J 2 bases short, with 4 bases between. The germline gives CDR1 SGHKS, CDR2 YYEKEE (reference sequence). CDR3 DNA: TGTGCCAGCAGCCCAGGCAATCAGCCCCAGCATTTT. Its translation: CASSPGNQPQHF.

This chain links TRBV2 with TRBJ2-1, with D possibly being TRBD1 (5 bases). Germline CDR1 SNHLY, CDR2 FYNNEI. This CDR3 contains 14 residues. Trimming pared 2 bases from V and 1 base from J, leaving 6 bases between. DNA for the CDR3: TGTGCCAGCAGTGAAAAGGGGTCCTACAATGAGCAGTTCTTC. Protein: CASSEKGSYNEQFF.

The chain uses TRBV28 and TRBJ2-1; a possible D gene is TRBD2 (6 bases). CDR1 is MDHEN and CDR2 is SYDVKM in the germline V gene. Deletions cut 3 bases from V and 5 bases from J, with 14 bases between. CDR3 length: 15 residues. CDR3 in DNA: TGTGCCAGCAGTTTGGCACTTACGGGAGACAATGAGCAGTTCTTC. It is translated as CASSLALTGDNEQFF.

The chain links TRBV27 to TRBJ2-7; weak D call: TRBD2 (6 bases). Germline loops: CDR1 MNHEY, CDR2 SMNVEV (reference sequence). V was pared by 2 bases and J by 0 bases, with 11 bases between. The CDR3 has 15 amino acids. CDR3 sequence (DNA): TGTGCCAGCAGTTTAAGGGGACTGAACTCCTACGAGCAGTACTTC. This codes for CASSLRGLNSYEQYF.

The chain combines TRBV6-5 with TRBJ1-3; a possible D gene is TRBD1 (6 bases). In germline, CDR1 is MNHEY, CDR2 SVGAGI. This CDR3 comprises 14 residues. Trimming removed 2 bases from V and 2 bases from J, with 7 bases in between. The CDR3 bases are TGTGCCAGCAGTTACAGGGGGACTGGAAACACCATATATTTT. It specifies CASSYRGTGNTIYF.

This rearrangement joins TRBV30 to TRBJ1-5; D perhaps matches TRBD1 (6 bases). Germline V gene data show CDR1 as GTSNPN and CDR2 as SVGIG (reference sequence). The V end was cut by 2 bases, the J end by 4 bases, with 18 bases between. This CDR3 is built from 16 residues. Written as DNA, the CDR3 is TGTGCCTGGAGTAGCAGGGCAGGGGTCCAAAATCAGCCCCAGCATTTT. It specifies CAWSSRAGVQNQPQHF. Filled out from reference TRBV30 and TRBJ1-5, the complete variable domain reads SQTIHQWPATLVQPVGSPLSLECTVEGTSNPNLYWYRQAAGRGLQLLFYSVGIGQISSEVPQNLSASRPQDRQFILSSKKLLLSDSGFYLCAWSSRAGVQNQPQHFGDGTRLSIL.

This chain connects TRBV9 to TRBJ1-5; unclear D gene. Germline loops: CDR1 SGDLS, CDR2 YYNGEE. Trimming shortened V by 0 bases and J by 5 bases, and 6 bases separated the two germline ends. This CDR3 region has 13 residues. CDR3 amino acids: CASSVGPDQPQHF. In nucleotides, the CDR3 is TGTGCCAGCAGCGTAGGTCCCGATCAGCCCCAGCATTTT.

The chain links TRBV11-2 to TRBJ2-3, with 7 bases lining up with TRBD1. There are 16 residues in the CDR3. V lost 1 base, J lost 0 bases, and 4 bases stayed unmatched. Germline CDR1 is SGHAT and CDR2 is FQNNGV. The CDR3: CASSLVVTGSTDTQYF. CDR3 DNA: TGTGCCAGCAGCTTAGTGGTGACAGGGAGCACAGATACGCAGTATTTT.